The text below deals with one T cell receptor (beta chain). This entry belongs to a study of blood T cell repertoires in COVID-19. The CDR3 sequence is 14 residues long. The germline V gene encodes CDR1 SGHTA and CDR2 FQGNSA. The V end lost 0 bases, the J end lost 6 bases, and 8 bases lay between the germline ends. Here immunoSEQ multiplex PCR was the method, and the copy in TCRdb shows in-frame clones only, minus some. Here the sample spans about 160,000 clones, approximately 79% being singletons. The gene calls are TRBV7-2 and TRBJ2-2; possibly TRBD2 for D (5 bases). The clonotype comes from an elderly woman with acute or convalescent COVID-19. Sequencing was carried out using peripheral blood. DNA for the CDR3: TGTGCCAGCAGCTTAGCGGGAGAGGCCGGGGAGCTGTTTTTT. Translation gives CASSLAGEAGELFF.